This is a list of T cell receptor beta chains from one sample in a study of blood T cells in healthy people across ages. TCRdb called the 5' RACE reads again in MiXCR, with one record for every CDR3 protein. The sample shows around 820,000 distinct CDR3 sequences, around a quarter of them seen only once. Separately, the same data were catalogued under a study of T cells of mothers and their children.

Sequencing was performed on blood. These receptors were collected from a boy aged 5-17 years in good health. Both conserved end residues are part of each CDR3. Each record gives: CDR3 protein, CDR3 DNA, D gene, clone size, V gene, J gene. The D gene is left open where the match is weak. A clone size is listed for some rows: how often the clone was seen (once, few, many), or a class if it is expanded.

CDR3 protein: CSVDAAFF; CDR3 DNA: TGCAGCGTTGATGCAGCTTTCTTT; D gene: NA; clone size: NA; V gene: TRBV29-1; J gene: TRBJ1-1
CDR3 protein: CASSSGLRGEQFF; CDR3 DNA: TGTGCCAGCAGCTCCGGGCTTCGGGGGGAGCAGTTCTTC; D gene: NA; clone size: NA; V gene: TRBV9; J gene: TRBJ2-1
CDR3 protein: CASRYDRVETQYF; CDR3 DNA: TGTGCCAGCAGATATGACAGGGTAGAGACCCAGTACTTC; D gene: TRBD1; clone size: few; V gene: TRBV11-2; J gene: TRBJ2-5
CDR3 protein: CASSTGGFHNSPLHF; CDR3 DNA: TGTGCCAGCAGTACAGGGGGCTTCCATAATTCACCCCTCCACTTT; D gene: TRBD1; clone size: many; V gene: TRBV6-5; J gene: TRBJ1-6
CDR3 protein: CASSVGTGANVLTF; CDR3 DNA: TGTGCCAGCAGTGTCGGAACTGGGGCCAACGTCCTGACTTTC; D gene: NA; clone size: few; V gene: TRBV2; J gene: TRBJ2-6
CDR3 protein: CASSLRLAHEQYF; CDR3 DNA: TGTGCCAGCAGCTTGCGACTAGCGCACGAGCAGTACTTC; D gene: TRBD2; clone size: NA; V gene: TRBV7-8; J gene: TRBJ2-7
CDR3 protein: CASTLTGNQPQHF; CDR3 DNA: TGTGCCAGCACCCTAACGGGGAATCAGCCCCAGCATTTT; D gene: NA; clone size: NA; V gene: TRBV6-2/TRBV6-3; J gene: TRBJ1-5
CDR3 protein: CASSFGGLDGYTF; CDR3 DNA: TGTGCCAGCAGCTTTGGGGGGTTGGATGGCTACACCTTC; D gene: NA; clone size: NA; V gene: TRBV7-9; J gene: TRBJ1-2
CDR3 protein: CASSLLTTARDTQYF; CDR3 DNA: TGTGCCAGCAGCTTATTAACGACGGCCCGCGATACGCAGTATTTT; D gene: NA; clone size: NA; V gene: TRBV11-1; J gene: TRBJ2-3
CDR3 protein: CSARDPGLAEF; CDR3 DNA: TGCAGTGCTAGAGACCCGGGACTAGCGGAGTTT; D gene: TRBD2; clone size: NA; V gene: TRBV20-1; J gene: TRBJ2-3
CDR3 protein: CASQQGAWGYTF; CDR3 DNA: TGTGCCAGTCAACAGGGGGCTTGGGGCTACACCTTC; D gene: TRBD1; clone size: NA; V gene: TRBV19; J gene: TRBJ1-2
CDR3 protein: CSARLAGGVEQFF; CDR3 DNA: TGCAGTGCTCGTCTAGCGGGAGGGGTGGAGCAGTTCTTC; D gene: TRBD2; clone size: NA; V gene: TRBV20-1; J gene: TRBJ2-1
CDR3 protein: CATSRAADGYNEQFF; CDR3 DNA: TGTGCCACCAGCAGAGCGGCGGACGGTTACAATGAGCAGTTCTTC; D gene: NA; clone size: NA; V gene: TRBV15; J gene: TRBJ2-1
CDR3 protein: CASSYTLSGTYNEQFF; CDR3 DNA: TGTGCCAGCAGTTACACTCTTAGCGGGACCTACAATGAGCAGTTCTTC; D gene: TRBD2; clone size: once; V gene: TRBV6-5; J gene: TRBJ2-1
CDR3 protein: CASSHNRDRLNTQYF; CDR3 DNA: TGTGCCAGCAGCCACAACCGGGACAGGCTGAATACGCAGTATTTT; D gene: TRBD1; clone size: NA; V gene: TRBV6-2/TRBV6-3; J gene: TRBJ2-3
CDR3 protein: CASSPGLAGTNIQYF; CDR3 DNA: TGCGCCAGCAGCCCGGGACTAGCGGGGACCAACATTCAGTACTTC; D gene: TRBD2; clone size: few; V gene: TRBV4-3; J gene: TRBJ2-4
CDR3 protein: CASRQGTGTEAFF; CDR3 DNA: TGTGCCAGCAGGCAGGGGACGGGCACTGAAGCTTTCTTT; D gene: NA; clone size: NA; V gene: TRBV2; J gene: TRBJ1-1
CDR3 protein: CASSEWDSGNTIYF; CDR3 DNA: TGCGCCAGCAGCGAGTGGGACTCTGGAAACACCATATATTTT; D gene: NA; clone size: NA; V gene: TRBV5-1; J gene: TRBJ1-3
CDR3 protein: CASSLASGLAGADTQYF; CDR3 DNA: TGTGCCAGCAGCTTAGCCTCCGGACTAGCGGGAGCAGATACGCAGTATTTT; D gene: TRBD2; clone size: once; V gene: TRBV7-9; J gene: TRBJ2-3
CDR3 protein: CASSPPASGMDTQYF; CDR3 DNA: TGTGCCAGCAGTCCCCCGGCTAGCGGGATGGATACGCAGTATTTT; D gene: TRBD2; clone size: once; V gene: TRBV12-3/TRBV12-4; J gene: TRBJ2-3
CDR3 protein: CASSPKGNEQYF; CDR3 DNA: TGTGCCAGCAGCCCCAAGGGGAACGAGCAGTACTTC; D gene: NA; clone size: few; V gene: TRBV7-9; J gene: TRBJ2-7
CDR3 protein: CATRYRAAGTDTQYF; CDR3 DNA: TGTGCCACTCGGTACAGGGCGGCGGGCACAGATACGCAGTATTTT; D gene: NA; clone size: few; V gene: TRBV7-2; J gene: TRBJ2-3
CDR3 protein: CSARPGRHGYTF; CDR3 DNA: TGCAGTGCTAGGCCGGGTCGTCATGGCTACACCTTC; D gene: NA; clone size: few; V gene: TRBV20-1; J gene: TRBJ1-2
CDR3 protein: CASSRDLFGVRGANVLTF; CDR3 DNA: TGTGCCAGCAGCCGAGATTTGTTCGGCGTGAGGGGGGCCAACGTCCTGACTTTC; D gene: NA; clone size: few; V gene: TRBV3-1; J gene: TRBJ2-6
CDR3 protein: CASSPPGQGLAFF; CDR3 DNA: TGCGCCAGCAGCCCACCCGGACAGGGGTTAGCTTTCTTT; D gene: TRBD1; clone size: few; V gene: TRBV4-3; J gene: TRBJ1-1
CDR3 protein: CASRRTSGFTLPAEQYF; CDR3 DNA: TGTGCCAGCAGACGGACTAGCGGGTTTACCCTCCCTGCCGAGCAGTACTTC; D gene: TRBD2; clone size: NA; V gene: TRBV6-2/TRBV6-3; J gene: TRBJ2-7
CDR3 protein: CSGSLAGGSSTQYF; CDR3 DNA: TGCAGCGGATCACTAGCGGGAGGCAGTTCAACGCAGTATTTT; D gene: TRBD2; clone size: NA; V gene: TRBV29-1; J gene: TRBJ2-3